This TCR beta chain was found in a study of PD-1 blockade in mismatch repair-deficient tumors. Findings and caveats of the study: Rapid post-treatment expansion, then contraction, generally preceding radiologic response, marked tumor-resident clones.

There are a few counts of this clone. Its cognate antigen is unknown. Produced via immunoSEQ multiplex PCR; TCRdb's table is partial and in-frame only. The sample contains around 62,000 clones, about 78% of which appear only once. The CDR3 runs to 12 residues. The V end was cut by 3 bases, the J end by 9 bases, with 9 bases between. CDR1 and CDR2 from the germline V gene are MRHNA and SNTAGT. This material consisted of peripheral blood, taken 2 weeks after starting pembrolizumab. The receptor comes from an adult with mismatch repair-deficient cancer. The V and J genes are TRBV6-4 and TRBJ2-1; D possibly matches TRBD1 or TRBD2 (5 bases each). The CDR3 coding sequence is TGTGCCAGCAGTGATGGGGGAGTTGAGCAGTTCTTC. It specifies CASSDGGVEQFF.